The 11 T cell receptor beta chains below all came from one sample that was sequenced in a study of T-cell memory formation after mild COVID-19. One entry per CDR3 protein results from TCRdb running MiXCR on the 5' RACE reads. The sample carries about 560,000 distinct CDR3 sequences, about 20% recorded once. Specimen: PBMCs or a T cell subset sorted from them (not recorded which). Receptors originate from an adult woman who had mild COVID-19 (a few samples of this study predate the infection). Cell type and time point are not known.

This chain joins TRBV3-1 and TRBJ1-2, with a weak D call TRBD1 (5 bases). Germline V gene data show CDR1 as LGHDT and CDR2 as YNNKEL (reference sequence). Trimming took off 0 bases at V and 5 bases at J, with 13 bases between the two ends. The CDR3 length is 15 residues. As DNA, the CDR3 is TGTGCCAGCAGCCAAGAGGGTCCGAGGGGTTATGGCTACACCTTC. Translating it yields CASSQEGPRGYGYTF. Full variable domain (outside the CDR3, taken from reference TRBV3-1 and TRBJ1-2): DTAVSQTPKYLVTQMGNDKSIKCEQNLGHDTMYWYKQDSKKFLKIMFSYNNKELIINETVPNRFSPKSPDKAHLNLHINSLELGDSAVYFCASSQEGPRGYGYTFGSGTRLTVV.

The chain is built from TRBV11-1 and TRBJ1-5; D possibly corresponds to TRBD1 (6 bases). Trimming took off 5 bases at V and 4 bases at J, with 18 bases between the two ends. The length of the CDR3 is 16 residues. CDR1 and CDR2 (germline): SGHAT, FQDESV (reference sequence). CDR3 sequence: CASSPGGGSRNQPQHF. CDR3 DNA: TGTGCCAGCAGCCCGGGGGGGGGCTCCCGAAATCAGCCCCAGCATTTT.

The gene calls are TRBV7-2 and TRBJ2-5; the D call may be TRBD1 or TRBD2 (5 bases each). CDR3 length equals 15 residues. Looked up from germline, CDR1 is SGHTA and CDR2 is FQGNSA. Deletions cut 1 base from V and 1 base from J, with 10 bases between. The CDR3 here is CASSLGRGGQETQYF. The CDR3 DNA reads TGTGCCAGCAGCTTAGGCCGGGGCGGCCAAGAGACCCAGTACTTC.

As to this clonotype: This sequence may be a read error, since a much larger clone differs from it by one base. The chain links TRBV7-8 to TRBJ2-5; D not certain. CDR3 length equals 11 residues. CDR1 is SGHVS and CDR2 is FQNEAQ in the germline V gene. Trimming cost V 5 bases and J 3 bases, with 4 bases left between them. CDR3 in amino acids: CASSIEETQYF. CDR3 DNA sequence: TGTGCCAGCAGCATAGAAGAGACCCAGTACTTC. Using reference TRBV7-8 and TRBJ2-5 for the parts outside the CDR3, the full variable domain is GAGVSQSPRYKVAKRGQDVALRCDPISGHVSLFWYQQALGQGPEFLTYFQNEAQLDKSGLPSDRFFAERPEGSVSTLKIQRTQQEDSAVYLCASSIEETQYFGPGTRLLVL.

This clonotype was seen only a few times. The rearrangement joins TRBV6-2 or TRBV6-3 to TRBJ2-1, with D perhaps given as TRBD1 or TRBD2 (7 bases each). Germline CDR1 MNHEY, CDR2 SVGEGT. With 5 bases removed from V and 7 bases from J, the gap between germline ends came to 15 bases. This CDR3 has 14 residues. CDR3 coding DNA: TGTGCCAGCAGTCCCCAGGGGGGGGGTAATGAGCAGTTCTTC. This codes for CASSPQGGGNEQFF.

J is TRBJ2-7 and V is TRBV29-1, with D possibly TRBD2 on 7 matching bases. The CDR3 contains 14 residues. CDR1 and CDR2 from the germline V gene are SQVTM and ANQGSEA. The V end lost 6 bases, the J end lost 5 bases, and 20 bases lay between the germline ends. Here the CDR3 DNA reads TGCAGCGTGGGAAGGGCGGGGGCGAGGCACGAGCAGTACTTC. Protein: CSVGRAGARHEQYF.

The sample holds many counts of this clonotype. This CDR3 reads CASSLGQGGNEQFF. The CDR3 region has the DNA TGCGCCAGCAGCTTGGGACAGGGAGGGAATGAGCAGTTCTTC. The chain joins TRBV5-1 to TRBJ2-1; D is tentatively TRBD1 or TRBD2 (7 bases each). V was pared by 0 bases and J by 7 bases, with 11 bases between. The CDR3 is made up of 14 amino acids. The germline V gene has CDR1 SGHRS and CDR2 YFSETQ.

This clonotype was counted only a few times. This rearrangement joins TRBV30 to TRBJ1-2; D is undetermined. V shed 2 bases and J shed 4 bases, with 5 bases lying between them. The CDR3 length is 11 residues. Germline CDR1 is GTSNPN and CDR2 is SVGIG (reference sequence). This CDR3 is CAWSPGYGYTF. In DNA, the CDR3 is TGTGCCTGGAGTCCGGGCTATGGCTACACCTTC. Full variable domain (remainder filled in from reference TRBV30 and TRBJ1-2): SQTIHQWPATLVQPVGSPLSLECTVEGTSNPNLYWYRQAAGRGLQLLFYSVGIGQISSEVPQNLSASRPQDRQFILSSKKLLLSDSGFYLCAWSPGYGYTFGSGTRLTVV.

The chain carries TRBV27 and TRBJ2-3, with a tentative D call TRBD2 (6 bases). From germline, CDR1 is MNHEY and CDR2 SMNVEV (reference sequence). Deletions cut 2 bases from V and 8 bases from J, with 20 bases between. CDR3 length: 16 residues. The DNA of the CDR3 is TGTGCCAGCAGTTTAAAGTCATCGCTCGGCGGGGCTACGCAGTATTTT. This sequence encodes CASSLKSSLGGATQYF.

This chain uses TRBV24-1 with TRBJ2-5; D might be TRBD2 (7 bases). The CDR3 totals 16 residues. V shed 0 bases and J shed 4 bases, with 14 bases lying between them. CDR1 is KGHDR, CDR2 SFDVKD, per germline. The CDR3 spells CATSDLASGGGETQYF. The DNA of the CDR3 is TGTGCCACCAGTGATTTGGCTAGCGGAGGGGGAGAGACCCAGTACTTC.

The sample holds a few counts of this clonotype. The genes are TRBV5-1 and TRBJ1-1, with 7 bases identical to TRBD1. With V trimmed by 4 bases and J by 0 bases, 12 bases remained unmatched. CDR1 is SGHRS, CDR2 YFSETQ, per germline. The CDR3 has 17 residues. The CDR3 spells CASSADRAGFMNTEAFF. The CDR3, as DNA: TGCGCCAGCAGCGCCGACAGGGCTGGATTTATGAACACTGAAGCTTTCTTT. Drawing the rest from reference TRBV5-1 and TRBJ1-1, the complete variable domain is KAGVTQTPRYLIKTRGQQVTLSCSPISGHRSVSWYQQTPGQGLQFLFEYFSETQRNKGNFPGRFSGRQFSNSRSEMNVSTLELGDSALYLCASSADRAGFMNTEAFFGQGTRLTVV.